The sequence of this TCR beta chain was determined in a study of cytomegalovirus exposure and HLA in healthy donors. The CDR3 contains 15 residues. The germline V gene has CDR1 MNHEY and CDR2 SVGAGI. The V end was cut by 4 bases, the J end by 5 bases, with 15 bases between. TCRdb's table, derived via immunoSEQ multiplex PCR, lists solely in-frame clones and lacks some. This sample yields more than 150,000 clones, of which 84% are seen a single time; 6% to 9% belongs to the top ten. The sequence was obtained from a man in his late teens or twenties in good health and CMV-seropositive. Material for sequencing was PBMCs. The V gene is TRBV6-5, the J gene TRBJ2-1; D perhaps matches TRBD2 (5 bases). The chain's CDR3 is CASSSTRTLDNEQFF. For the CDR3, the DNA is TGTGCCAGCAGTTCCACTAGAACCCTGGACAATGAGCAGTTCTTC.